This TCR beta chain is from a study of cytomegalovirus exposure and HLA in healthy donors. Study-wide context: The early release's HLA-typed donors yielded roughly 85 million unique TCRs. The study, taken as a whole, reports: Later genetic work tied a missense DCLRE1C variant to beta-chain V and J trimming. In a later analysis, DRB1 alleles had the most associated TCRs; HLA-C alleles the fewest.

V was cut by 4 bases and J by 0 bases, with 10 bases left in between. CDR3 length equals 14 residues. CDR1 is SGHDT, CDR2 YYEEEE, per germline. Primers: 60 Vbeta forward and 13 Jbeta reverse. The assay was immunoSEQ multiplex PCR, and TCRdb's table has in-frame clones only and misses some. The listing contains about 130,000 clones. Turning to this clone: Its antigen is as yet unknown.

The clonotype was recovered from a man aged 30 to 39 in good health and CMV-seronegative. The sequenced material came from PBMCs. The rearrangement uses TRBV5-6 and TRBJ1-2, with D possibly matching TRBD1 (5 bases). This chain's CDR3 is CASSPRATNYGYTF. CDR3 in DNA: TGTGCCAGCAGCCCCAGGGCCACTAACTATGGCTACACCTTC.